These 32 T cell receptor beta chains were all obtained from the same sample, sequenced in a study of shared clonotypes between healthy human individuals. Method: immunoSEQ multiplex PCR; TCRdb's copy keeps in-frame clones and lacks some. The sample includes about 2.4 million clones, roughly nine tenths of them seen just once. Source material: naive CD4+ T cells sorted from blood. Noted subset: CD45RA+ positively selected. The source of these receptors is a young man in good health.

The V and J genes are TRBV12-5 and TRBJ2-7; D remains ambiguous. Germline V gene lookup returns CDR1 LGHNT and CDR2 FRNRAP. With 1 base removed from V and 4 bases from J, the gap between germline ends came to 8 bases. The CDR3 extends over 13 amino acids. As DNA, the CDR3 is TGTGCTAGTGGTTTGGGTTTTGGTTACGAGCAGTACTTC. It codes for CASGLGFGYEQYF.

This chain joins TRBV2 and TRBJ2-1; 8 positions match TRBD2. Losses at the gene ends were 5 bases for V and 2 bases for J; bases not matched to a gene: 5. Germline assignment: CDR1 SNHLY and CDR2 FYNNEI. The CDR3 runs 15 residues. CDR3 amino acids: CASSFSGGTYNEQFF. Here the CDR3 DNA reads TGTGCCAGCAGTTTCTCGGGGGGGACCTACAATGAGCAGTTCTTC.

The CDR3 region has the DNA TGTGCCAGCAGTTCCCTTTGGGGTTATGGCTACACCTTC. Its translation: CASSSLWGYGYTF. The V and J genes are TRBV6-5 and TRBJ1-2, with no clear D. The CDR3 is 13 amino acids. The germline V and J ends were trimmed by 4 bases and 5 bases, with 11 bases remaining between them. The germline V gene encodes CDR1 MNHEY and CDR2 SVGAGI.

The chain couples TRBV5-1 to TRBJ2-3; 11 nucleotides align to TRBD2. The germline V gene encodes CDR1 SGHRS and CDR2 YFSETQ. V was clipped by 2 bases and J by 5 bases; unmatched bases: 4. This CDR3 spans 15 amino acids. This CDR3 reads CASSFSGGDVDTQYF. CDR3 nucleotide sequence: TGCGCCAGCAGCTTTAGCGGGGGGGATGTAGATACGCAGTATTTT. Using reference TRBV5-1 and TRBJ2-3 for the parts outside the CDR3, the full variable domain is KAGVTQTPRYLIKTRGQQVTLSCSPISGHRSVSWYQQTPGQGLQFLFEYFSETQRNKGNFPGRFSGRQFSNSRSEMNVSTLELGDSALYLCASSFSGGDVDTQYFGPGTRLTVL.

This clone was seen only once. The rearrangement uses TRBV11-2 and TRBJ1-4, with unresolved D. This CDR3 has 13 amino acids. V was cut by 2 bases and J by 12 bases, with 13 bases left in between. The V gene's germline CDR1 is SGHAT and CDR2 FQNNGV. CDR3 loop: CASSLMSKAELFF. The CDR3 DNA is TGTGCCAGCAGCTTAATGAGTAAGGCAGAACTGTTTTTT.

Remarks on this clone: One end of the junction is discordant with germline, which a read error may explain. This chain uses TRBV5-1 with TRBJ2-7, with 9 bases identical to TRBD2. The CDR3 has 14 amino acids. The V gene's germline CDR1 is SGHRS and CDR2 YFSETQ. The CDR3 region has the DNA TGCGCCAGCAGCTCTTCGGATAGCGGGGGAATTCTGGACTTC. The encoded protein is CASSSSDSGGILDF. Looking up the rest from reference TRBV5-1 and TRBJ2-7 gives the full variable domain: KAGVTQTPRYLIKTRGQQVTLSCSPISGHRSVSWYQQTPGQGLQFLFEYFSETQRNKGNFPGRFSGRQFSNSRSEMNVSTLELGDSALYLCASSSSDSGGILDFGPGTRLTVT.

This chain links TRBV19 with TRBJ1-1, with a weak D call TRBD1 (6 bases). Trimming left V 5 bases short and J 3 bases short, with 13 bases between. The CDR3 is made up of 14 amino acids. Germline assignment: CDR1 LNHDA and CDR2 SQIVND (reference sequence). CDR3 DNA sequence: TGTGCCAGTAGTCCGCCGGGACATGACACTGAAGCTTTCTTT. As protein: CASSPPGHDTEAFF.

The chain is built from TRBV10-3 and TRBJ2-7; D gene uncertain. The CDR3 covers 14 residues. V was trimmed by 0 bases and J by 6 bases, leaving 12 bases between them. Germline CDR1 is ENHRY and CDR2 is SYGVKD. CDR3 sequence: CAISESFRALEQYF. Written as DNA, the CDR3 is TGTGCCATCAGTGAGTCGTTCCGGGCCCTCGAGCAGTACTTC.

Only one count was recorded for this clone. For the CDR3, the DNA is TGTGCCAGCAGCCGCCTGGGACCACTCCACAATGAGCAGTTCTTC. Translated, it gives CASSRLGPLHNEQFF. The chain has TRBV7-9 and TRBJ2-1; D possibly uses TRBD1 or TRBD2 (5 bases each). CDR1 is SEHNR and CDR2 is FQNEAQ in the germline V gene (reference sequence). Trimming took 5 bases from V and 5 from J, leaving 16 bases between them. This CDR3 is 15 amino acids long.

The chain uses TRBV7-9 and TRBJ2-1; tentative D call: TRBD2 (6 bases). The CDR3 length is 13 residues. V was shortened by 10 bases and J by 1 base, with 11 bases between the two germline ends. CDR1 is SEHNR, CDR2 FQNEAQ, per germline (reference sequence). The CDR3, as DNA: TGTGCCACCCCGGGACTTTCCTACAATGAGCAGTTCTTC. Protein sequence: CATPGLSYNEQFF.

V and J are TRBV5-1 and TRBJ2-2; 7 bases map to TRBD1. Germline CDR1 and CDR2: SGHRS and YFSETQ. This CDR3 comprises 15 residues. V lost 4 bases, J lost 6 bases, and 9 bases stayed unmatched. CDR3 coding DNA: TGCGCCAGCAGCCTCCGTTCAGGGGGTCCCGGGGAGCTGTTTTTT. Encoded protein: CASSLRSGGPGELFF.

This clone appeared a few times. The chain uses TRBV30 and TRBJ1-5, with D unclear. Trimming left V 4 bases short and J 0 bases short, with 7 bases between. The CDR3 spans 13 residues. Germline CDR1 GTSNPN, CDR2 SVGIG (reference sequence). CDR3 residues: CAWTDNSNQPQHF. CDR3 in DNA: TGTGCCTGGACAGATAATAGCAATCAGCCCCAGCATTTT.

The V gene is TRBV18, the J gene TRBJ1-1; possible D gene TRBD1, 6 bases. V was pared by 3 bases and J by 0 bases, with 14 bases between. CDR3 size: 16 residues. Germline V CDR1 and CDR2: KGHSH, LQKENI. CDR3 protein: CASSPQGTLMNTEAFF. The CDR3, as DNA: TGTGCCAGCTCACCTCAAGGGACACTGATGAACACTGAAGCTTTCTTT.

This clone was counted between two and nine times. The chain recombines TRBV18 with TRBJ1-1; TRBD1 agrees at 8 bases. Germline CDR1 and CDR2: KGHSH and LQKENI. V was pared by 5 bases and J by 2 bases, with 4 bases of the junction left unmatched. This CDR3 spans 14 amino acids. Here the CDR3 reads CASSVGQGNTEAFF. The CDR3 DNA reads as TGTGCCAGCTCAGTCGGACAGGGCAACACTGAAGCTTTCTTT. Filled out from reference TRBV18 and TRBJ1-1, the complete variable domain reads NAGVMQNPRHLVRRRGQEARLRCSPMKGHSHVYWYRQLPEEGLKFMVYLQKENIIDESGMPKERFSAEFPKEGPSILRIQQVVRGDSAAYFCASSVGQGNTEAFFGQGTRLTVV.

This clone was detected only once. The V and J genes are TRBV6-5 and TRBJ2-3, with D possibly matching TRBD2 (6 bases). The V end was cut by 2 bases, the J end by 0 bases, with 9 bases between. CDR1 MNHEY and CDR2 SVGAGI come from the germline V gene. This CDR3 region has 15 residues. This CDR3 is CASSYISGSTDTQYF. The CDR3 DNA is TGTGCCAGCAGTTACATCAGCGGGAGCACAGATACGCAGTATTTT.

This clone was seen only once. Other DNA sequences of this sample code for an identical CDR3. CDR3 residues: CASSFDSRNQPQHF. The CDR3 DNA reads TGTGCCAGCAGTTTCGATAGTCGCAATCAGCCCCAGCATTTT. V usage is TRBV27 and J usage is TRBJ1-5; D gene ambiguous. The V gene's germline CDR1 is MNHEY and CDR2 SMNVEV (reference sequence). V dropped 3 bases and J dropped 2 bases, with 8 bases sitting between them. The CDR3 sequence is 14 residues long.

Points on this clone: The junction shows a germline mismatch at one end, possibly a read error. The chain is built from TRBV7-7 and TRBJ2-3; D is possibly TRBD1 or TRBD2 (5 bases each). The length of the CDR3 is 13 residues. CDR1 is SSHAT and CDR2 is FNYEAQ in the germline V gene (reference sequence). Written as DNA, the CDR3 is TGTGCTAGCAGCTTTTCCGGGGCCCATACGCAGTATTTT. Translation gives CASSFSGAHTQYF.

As concerns this clone: Within the sample, other DNA sequences also encode this same CDR3. The genes are TRBV19 and TRBJ1-1; D is undetermined. V was shortened by 3 bases and J by 0 bases, with 5 bases between the two germline ends. The V gene's germline CDR1 is LNHDA and CDR2 SQIVND (reference sequence). The CDR3 is made up of 13 amino acids. The CDR3 spells CASSITVNTEAFF. CDR3 nucleotide sequence: TGTGCCAGTAGTATCACCGTGAACACTGAAGCTTTCTTT.

This clone came up a few times. This chain uses TRBV6-5 with TRBJ1-4, with TRBD1 matching 7 bases. The junction had 5 bases not matched to a gene; V was cut back by 6 bases and J by 4 bases. Germline lookup yields CDR1 MNHEY and CDR2 SVGAGI. The CDR3 has 14 amino acids. The CDR3 reads CASRPGQINEKLFF. In DNA form, the CDR3 reads TGTGCCAGCAGACCGGGACAGATTAATGAAAAACTGTTTTTT.

The chain combines TRBV19 with TRBJ1-1; D is ambiguous. Per the germline V gene, CDR1 is LNHDA and CDR2 is SQIVND (reference sequence). The CDR3 consists of 14 residues. V dropped 4 bases and J dropped 4 bases, with 13 bases sitting between them. The CDR3, as DNA: TGTGCCAGTAGTAAAGCGAGGTGGATCACTGAAGCTTTCTTT. Its protein product is CASSKARWITEAFF.

Of note for this clone: The sample carries other DNA sequences with the same CDR3. This chain uses TRBV5-1 with TRBJ1-6; 7 bases are a match to TRBD1. Germline CDR1 is SGHRS and CDR2 is YFSETQ. The J segment lost 5 bases and the V segment lost 2 bases, leaving 4 bases of the junction unmatched. The CDR3 extends over 15 amino acids. The DNA for the CDR3 is TGCGCCAGCAGCTTTTCTGGGACAGATAATTCACCCCTCCACTTT. This encodes CASSFSGTDNSPLHF.

The chain carries TRBV7-2 and TRBJ1-5; D uncertain. Trimming shortened V by 2 bases and J by 7 bases, and 12 bases separated the two germline ends. In germline, CDR1 is SGHTA, CDR2 FQGNSA. This CDR3 is built from 14 residues. The CDR3 sequence is CASSLRRMGQPQHF. The DNA of the CDR3 is TGTGCCAGCAGCTTAAGGCGAATGGGGCAGCCCCAGCATTTT. The whole variable domain, filled in from reference TRBV7-2 and TRBJ1-5, reads GAGVSQSPSNKVTEKGKDVELRCDPISGHTALYWYRQSLGQGLEFLIYFQGNSAPDKSGLPSDRFSAERTGGSVSTLTIQRTQQEDSAVYLCASSLRRMGQPQHFGDGTRLSIL.

The gene calls are TRBV6-5 and TRBJ2-5; maybe TRBD2 (6 bases). Per the germline V gene, CDR1 is MNHEY and CDR2 is SVGAGI. Between the trimmed V and J ends, which lost 7 bases and 3 bases, there was a span of 15 bases. This CDR3 spans 14 amino acids. The CDR3 nucleotides read TGTGCCAGCAAACAACTAGGAGGGAAAGAGACCCAGTACTTC. Translation: CASKQLGGKETQYF.

The CDR3: CASSQDLRRAGYEQYF. DNA of the CDR3: TGTGCCAGCAGCCAAGATCTAAGAAGGGCCGGCTACGAGCAGTACTTC. This chain joins TRBV4-2 and TRBJ2-7, with D hard to call. Per the germline V gene, CDR1 is LGHNA and CDR2 is YNFKEQ. The CDR3 extends over 16 amino acids. Trimming cost V 0 bases and J 3 bases, with 15 bases left between them.

The gene calls are TRBV11-2 and TRBJ2-7, with unresolved D. Germline loops: CDR1 SGHAT, CDR2 FQNNGV. The CDR3 has 14 residues. V was cut by 1 base and J by 3 bases, with 10 bases left in between. The CDR3 region is CASSLASHGYEQYF. Here the CDR3 DNA reads TGTGCCAGCAGCTTAGCGTCACACGGCTACGAGCAGTACTTC. Filled out from reference TRBV11-2 and TRBJ2-7, the complete variable domain reads EAGVAQSPRYKIIEKRQSVAFWCNPISGHATLYWYQQILGQGPKLLIQFQNNGVVDDSQLPKDRFSAERLKGVDSTLKIQPAKLEDSAVYLCASSLASHGYEQYFGPGTRLTVT.

This CDR3 is CSVVPAGNEQFF. The CDR3, as DNA: TGCAGCGTCGTCCCGGCGGGGAATGAGCAGTTCTTC. V gene TRBV29-1 combines with J gene TRBJ2-1; weak D call: TRBD2 (6 bases). The length of the CDR3 is 12 residues. The V gene's germline CDR1 is SQVTM and CDR2 ANQGSEA. Trimming left V 6 bases short and J 7 bases short, with 13 bases between.

This clone was seen only once. V gene TRBV5-8 combines with J gene TRBJ1-3; D unresolved. With 0 bases removed from V and 8 bases from J, the gap between germline ends came to 21 bases. Germline CDR1 reads SGHTS; CDR2 reads YDEGEE. This CDR3 has 17 residues. CDR3 residues: CASSLAHVSPRQDTIYF. The CDR3 DNA follows: TGTGCCAGCAGCTTGGCTCACGTCTCCCCTAGGCAGGACACCATATATTTT. The full variable domain, with the rest looked up from reference TRBV5-8 and TRBJ1-3, is EAGVTQSPTHLIKTRGQQATLRCSPISGHTSVYWYQQALGLGLQFLLWYDEGEERNRGNFPPRFSGRQFPNYSSELNVNALELEDSALYLCASSLAHVSPRQDTIYFGEGSWLTVV.

The V and J genes are TRBV6-5 and TRBJ2-1; 8 bases agree with TRBD2. CDR3 length: 14 amino acids. In germline, CDR1 is MNHEY, CDR2 SVGAGI. With V trimmed by 5 bases and J by 8 bases, 8 bases remained unmatched. This CDR3 reads CASSRAGAGDEQFF. CDR3 coding DNA: TGTGCCAGCAGTCGAGCGGGAGCGGGCGATGAGCAGTTCTTC.

The chain has TRBV7-9 and TRBJ2-3; maybe TRBD2 (5 bases). Trimming left V 1 base short and J 6 bases short, with 8 bases between. CDR1 SEHNR and CDR2 FQNEAQ come from the germline V gene (reference sequence). This CDR3 spans 13 amino acids. CDR3 in amino acids: CASSLGGRDTQYF. The CDR3 DNA sequence: TGTGCCAGCAGCTTAGGAGGGCGGGATACGCAGTATTTT.

V usage is TRBV6-1 and J usage is TRBJ1-6; 8 nucleotides align to TRBD1. This CDR3 has 13 amino acids. Germline V gene sequence: CDR1 MNHNS, CDR2 SASEGT. V shed 4 bases, J shed 7 bases, and the junction held 0 bases outside the gene matches. The CDR3 protein is CASSGDRNSPLHF. The CDR3 DNA follows: TGTGCCAGCAGTGGGGACAGGAATTCACCCCTCCACTTT.

The chain links TRBV28 to TRBJ1-4; D is unresolved. Germline V lookup: CDR1 MDHEN, CDR2 SYDVKM. Trimming cost V 6 bases and J 0 bases, with 17 bases left between them. The CDR3 extends over 17 amino acids. The CDR3 region is CASRVVGGYATNEKLFF. As DNA, the CDR3 is TGTGCCAGCAGGGTTGTGGGAGGGTATGCAACTAATGAAAAACTGTTTTTT. The variable domain in full, with the rest retrieved from reference TRBV28 and TRBJ1-4, is DVKVTQSSRYLVKRTGEKVFLECVQDMDHENMFWYRQDPGLGLRLIYFSYDVKMKEKGDIPEGYSVSREKKERFSLILESASTNQTSMYLCASRVVGGYATNEKLFFGSGTQLSVL.

As regards this clone: Sequence at one end of the junction differs from germline and may be a read error. The gene calls are TRBV7-7 and TRBJ2-5; D unclear. Germline V CDR1 and CDR2: SSHAT, FNYEAQ (reference sequence). The CDR3 loop spans 14 amino acids. This CDR3 reads CASSPLLNGETQYF. CDR3 coding DNA: TGTGCTAGCAGCCCCCTCCTGAACGGAGAGACCCAGTACTTC.